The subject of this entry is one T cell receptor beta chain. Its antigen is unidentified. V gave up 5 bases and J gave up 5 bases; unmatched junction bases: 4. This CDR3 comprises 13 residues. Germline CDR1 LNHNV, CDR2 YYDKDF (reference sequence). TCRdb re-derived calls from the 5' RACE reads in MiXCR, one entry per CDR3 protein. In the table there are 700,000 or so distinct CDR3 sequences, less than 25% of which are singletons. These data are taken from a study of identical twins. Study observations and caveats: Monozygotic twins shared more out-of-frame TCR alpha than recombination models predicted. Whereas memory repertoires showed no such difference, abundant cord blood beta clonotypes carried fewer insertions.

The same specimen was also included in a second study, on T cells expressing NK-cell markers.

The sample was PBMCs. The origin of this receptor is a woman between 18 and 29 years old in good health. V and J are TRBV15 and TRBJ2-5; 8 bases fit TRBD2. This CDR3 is CATSLGTRETQYF. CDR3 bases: TGTGCCACCAGCTTGGGGACTAGGGAGACCCAGTACTTC.